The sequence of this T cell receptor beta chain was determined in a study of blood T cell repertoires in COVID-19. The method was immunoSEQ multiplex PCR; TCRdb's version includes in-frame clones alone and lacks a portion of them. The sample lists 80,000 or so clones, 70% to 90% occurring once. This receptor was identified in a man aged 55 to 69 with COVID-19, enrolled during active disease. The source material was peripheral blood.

CDR3 sequence: CASSVDSGSTYNEQFF. The CDR3 coding sequence is TGTGCCAGCAGCGTAGATAGCGGGAGTACTTACAATGAGCAGTTCTTC. The J gene is TRBJ2-1, the V gene TRBV9, with 9 bases lining up with TRBD2. CDR1 is SGDLS and CDR2 is YYNGEE in the germline V gene. The CDR3 runs to 16 residues. V was clipped by 0 bases and J by 4 bases; unmatched bases: 5.